This T cell receptor (beta chain) was identified in a study of cytomegalovirus exposure and HLA in healthy donors. General study points: In an earlier analysis, in 540 or so donors, most V segments appeared productive either ~90% or ~30% of the time.

With V trimmed by 3 bases and J by 5 bases, 5 bases remained unmatched. The germline gives CDR1 SEHNR, CDR2 FQNEAQ (reference sequence). The CDR3 is made up of 14 amino acids. The PCR was carried out with 60 Vbeta primers and 13 Jbeta primers. Repertoires were generated with immunoSEQ multiplex PCR, while TCRdb's copy carries only in-frame clones and drops some. The table lists 200,000 to 250,000 clones, roughly 80% of them singletons. With regard to this clone: Its antigen is as yet unknown.

The V call is TRBV7-9, the J call TRBJ2-5; 8 bases are a match to TRBD2. Source material: PBMCs. The receptor was isolated from a man younger than 45 in good health and CMV-seronegative. The CDR3 bases are TGTGCCAGCAGCTTCGGGGGGGCCGGCGAGACCCAGTACTTC. Translated, it gives CASSFGGAGETQYF. The complete variable domain, with remaining parts taken from reference TRBV7-9 and TRBJ2-5, reads DTGVSQNPRHKITKRGQNVTFRCDPISEHNRLYWYRQTLGQGPEFLTYFQNEAQLEKSRLLSDRFSAERPKGSFSTLEIQRTEQGDSAMYLCASSFGGAGETQYFGPGTRLLVL.